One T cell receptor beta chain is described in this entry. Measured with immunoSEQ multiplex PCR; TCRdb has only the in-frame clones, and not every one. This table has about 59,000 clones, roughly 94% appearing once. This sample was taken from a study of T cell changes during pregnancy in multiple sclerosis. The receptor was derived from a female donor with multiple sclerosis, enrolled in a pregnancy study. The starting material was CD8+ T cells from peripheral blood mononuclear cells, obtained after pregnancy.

The CDR3 loop reads CASSLRSGSSYNEQFF. The CDR3 coding sequence is TGTGCCAGCAGCTTACGTAGCGGGAGCTCCTACAATGAGCAGTTCTTC. The chain joins TRBV7-9 to TRBJ2-1, with 9 bases that match TRBD2. CDR3 size: 16 residues. Germline V lookup: CDR1 SEHNR, CDR2 FQNEAQ (reference sequence). Trimming at V came to 2 bases and at J to 0 bases, leaving 2 bases not matched to a gene. Drawing the rest from reference TRBV7-9 and TRBJ2-1, the complete variable domain is DTGVSQNPRHKITKRGQNVTFRCDPISEHNRLYWYRQTLGQGPEFLTYFQNEAQLEKSRLLSDRFSAERPKGSFSTLEIQRTEQGDSAMYLCASSLRSGSSYNEQFFGPGTRLTVL.